The TCR beta chain described here comes from a study of blood T cell repertoires in COVID-19. Germline lookup yields CDR1 GTSNPN and CDR2 SVGIG (reference sequence). Trimming shortened V by 2 bases and J by 7 bases, and 8 bases separated the two germline ends. The CDR3 is made up of 11 amino acids. Sequencing used immunoSEQ multiplex PCR; TCRdb keeps in-frame clones, though not all of them. The sample has roughly 100,000 clones, about four fifths seen once. This receptor was identified in a man between 60 and 70 years old with acute or convalescent COVID-19. The sample consisted of peripheral blood. V usage is TRBV30 and J usage is TRBJ1-2, with D possibly being TRBD1 (5 bases). Here the CDR3 reads CAWSRDSGYTF. DNA for the CDR3: TGTGCCTGGAGTCGGGACTCTGGCTACACCTTC.